The 2 T cell receptor beta chains reported below all come from one sample, sequenced in a study of T-cell reconstitution after alpha-beta-depleted transplantation in children. Unique molecular identifiers were used to barcode this TCRbeta library. TCRdb re-called the PCR reads with MiXCR, one entry per CDR3 protein. The table has over 100,000 distinct CDR3 sequences, approximately 10% seen once; the top ten hold nearly 35%. Sequencing was performed on PBMCs, taken before TCRalphabeta/CD19-depleted stem cell transplant. The receptor set was obtained from a boy younger than 10 with acute lymphoblastic leukemia, due to receive a stem cell transplant.

On this clonotype: A much larger clonotype is one base distant, so this may be a read error. The chain recombines TRBV11-2 with TRBJ2-5, with 15 bases fitting TRBD2. CDR3 length: 16 amino acids. Per the germline V gene, CDR1 is SGHAT and CDR2 is FQNNGV. The chain's CDR3 is CDSSLWTSGREETQYF. CDR3 sequence (DNA): TGTGACAGCAGCTTATGGACTAGCGGGAGGGAAGAGACCCAGTACTTC.

The J gene is TRBJ2-1, the V gene TRBV21-1; the table names TRBD2, a call not compared with the DNA. TRBV21-1 is a pseudogene locus. This CDR3 is 16 amino acids long. CDR3 coding DNA: TGTGCCAGCACCAGGGGTAGCGGATTCTCCTACAATGAGCAGTTCTTC. Protein sequence: CASTRGSGFSYNEQFF.